Here is one T cell receptor beta chain with its context. Its target is not known. The sample comes from a study of cytomegalovirus exposure and HLA in healthy donors. Turning to the study itself: Earlier sequencing of approximately 180 million T cells yielded 100 million to 120 million unique TCR beta sequences. Points from the study as a whole: Listed as cytomegalovirus-associated were over 150 TCR beta chains. Productive status was seen about 90% or about 30% of the time for most TCR beta V segments in an earlier analysis.

Per germline, CDR1 SGDLS and CDR2 YYNGEE. This CDR3 comprises 16 residues. Trimming cost V 0 bases and J 10 bases, with 17 bases left between them. The primer mix had 60 Vbeta and 13 Jbeta primers. Some clones are missing from TCRdb's copy, which holds only in-frame ones; the method was immunoSEQ multiplex PCR. Seen here are roughly 110,000 clones, 60% to 75% observed once, and the top ten hold approximately 2.8%. The gene calls are TRBV9 and TRBJ1-6, with a possible D match to TRBD1 (6 bases). The receptor comes from a male donor in good health and CMV-seropositive. Sequencing used PBMCs. The CDR3 protein is CASSVAPLQGGSPLHF. As DNA, the CDR3 is TGTGCCAGCAGCGTAGCTCCACTACAGGGTGGGTCACCCCTCCACTTT.